The 20 T cell receptor beta chains in this list originate from one sample, sequenced in a study of graft-versus-host responses after intestinal transplantation. No cognate antigen is known for these TCRs. Profiling relied on immunoSEQ multiplex PCR, and the TCRdb table lists in-frame clones only, not all of them. The sample contains about 130,000 clones, around nine tenths of which appear only once. Sequencing was performed on unstimulated CD4+ T cells sorted from spleen or lymph node cells, taken before intestinal transplant. The receptor source for this set is a human donor who received an intestinal transplant.

This chain uses TRBV6-6 with TRBJ2-1, with a tentative D call TRBD1 (6 bases). CDR3 size: 15 residues. From germline, CDR1 is MNHNY and CDR2 SVGAGI (reference sequence). V lost 2 bases, J lost 2 bases, and 10 bases lay in between. CDR3 protein: CASSYPRTAYNEQFF. The DNA of the CDR3 is TGTGCCAGCAGTTACCCCAGGACAGCCTACAATGAGCAGTTCTTC.

The rearrangement uses TRBV5-4 and TRBJ1-3; tentative D call: TRBD1 (6 bases). The CDR3 is 16 amino acids. The germline V and J ends were trimmed by 2 bases and 4 bases, with 16 bases remaining between them. Germline-derived CDR1 and CDR2 are SGHNT and YYREEE (reference sequence). The CDR3 DNA follows: TGTGCCAGCAGCTTCCTGGGGGCGAACGTGGGAAACACCATATATTTT. Its protein product is CASSFLGANVGNTIYF.

The rearrangement joins TRBV5-1 to TRBJ2-3, with 8 bases lining up with TRBD2. The junction had 5 bases not matched to a gene; V was cut back by 8 bases and J by 0 bases. The CDR3 loop spans 14 amino acids. Germline V gene sequence: CDR1 SGHRS, CDR2 YFSETQ. The DNA of the CDR3 is TGCGCCAGTTCGACTAGCGTGAGCACAGATACGCAGTATTTT. As protein: CASSTSVSTDTQYF.

The V gene is TRBV7-9, the J gene TRBJ2-5; no firm D call. The CDR3 runs 15 residues. CDR1 and CDR2 from the germline V gene are SEHNR and FQNEAQ (reference sequence). Trimming removed 5 bases from V and 1 base from J, with 14 bases in between. This CDR3 reads CASSTLGHLQETQYF. DNA for the CDR3: TGTGCCAGCAGCACCCTAGGGCACCTCCAAGAGACCCAGTACTTC.

The chain carries TRBV18 and TRBJ2-1; the match to TRBD1 covers 7 bases. V lost 4 bases to trimming and J lost 4 bases; unmatched junction nucleotides: 7. The CDR3 has 15 residues. CDR1 KGHSH and CDR2 LQKENI come from the germline V gene. The CDR3 here is CASSLGTALYNEQFF. The CDR3, as DNA: TGTGCCAGCTCACTTGGGACAGCCTTATACAATGAGCAGTTCTTC.

The chain joins TRBV14 to TRBJ1-1; D remains unclear. The germline V and J ends were trimmed by 3 bases and 5 bases, with 13 bases remaining between them. The CDR3 runs to 14 residues. The germline V gene encodes CDR1 SGHDN and CDR2 FVKESK. The CDR3 loop is CASSHRLRGTEAFF. The CDR3 DNA sequence: TGTGCCAGCAGCCACAGGTTGCGAGGTACTGAAGCTTTCTTT.

In this sample, this clone turned up a few times. This sequence joins TRBV5-1 and TRBJ2-3, with 9 positions matching TRBD1. The CDR3 is made up of 14 amino acids. Unmatched junction bases numbered 2, after V lost 2 bases and J lost 4 bases. The germline V gene has CDR1 SGHRS and CDR2 YFSETQ. CDR3 in amino acids: CASSFTGGADTQYF. DNA for the CDR3: TGCGCCAGCAGCTTTACAGGGGGCGCAGATACGCAGTATTTT.

The chain recombines TRBV6-1 with TRBJ2-1; 16 nucleotides match TRBD2. Germline trimming cut 8 bases from V and 4 bases from J; bases unmatched to any gene: 8. This CDR3 region has 17 residues. CDR1 MNHNS and CDR2 SASEGT come from the germline V gene. The CDR3 loop is CASRGTSGRVAYNEQFF. The DNA for the CDR3 is TGTGCCAGCCGTGGGACTAGCGGGAGGGTTGCGTACAATGAGCAGTTCTTC.

This clone came up once. This chain joins TRBV19 and TRBJ1-5; D is unclear. The CDR3 spans 12 residues. The germline gives CDR1 LNHDA, CDR2 SQIVND (reference sequence). V lost 1 base and J 6 bases, leaving 4 bases between the germline ends. The CDR3 nucleotides read TGTGCCAGTAGTATAGCCGGTCAGCCCCAGCATTTT. Translation gives CASSIAGQPQHF.

The CDR3 reads CASSRPDSGSGAKNIQYF. Written as DNA, the CDR3 is TGTGCCAGCAGCCGACCGGATAGCGGGAGTGGAGCCAAAAACATTCAGTACTTC. The rearrangement uses TRBV7-2 and TRBJ2-4, with TRBD2 matching over 9 bases. This CDR3 comprises 18 residues. Trimming cost V 5 bases and J 0 bases; bases outside gene matches: 11. CDR1 SGHTA and CDR2 FQGNSA come from the germline V gene.

The chain employs TRBV7-2 and TRBJ2-7; 7 nucleotides align to TRBD2. The junction had 7 bases not matched to a gene; V was cut back by 2 bases and J by 0 bases. This CDR3 has 16 amino acids. Germline V gives CDR1 SGHTA, CDR2 FQGNSA. This chain's CDR3 is CASSLRPSGSSYEQYF. The CDR3 bases are TGTGCCAGCAGCTTAAGGCCTAGCGGAAGCTCCTACGAGCAGTACTTC. Complete variable domain (other parts from reference TRBV7-2 and TRBJ2-7): GAGVSQSPSNKVTEKGKDVELRCDPISGHTALYWYRQSLGQGLEFLIYFQGNSAPDKSGLPSDRFSAERTGGSVSTLTIQRTQQEDSAVYLCASSLRPSGSSYEQYFGPGTRLTVT.

The V gene is TRBV2, the J gene TRBJ2-2; the match to TRBD2 covers 7 bases. The CDR3 consists of 15 residues. The trim removed 7 bases at V and 5 bases at J, leaving 10 bases unmatched. The germline V gene has CDR1 SNHLY and CDR2 FYNNEI. The CDR3 is CASTVERGGTGELFF. CDR3 sequence (DNA): TGTGCCAGCACGGTCGAGCGGGGCGGAACCGGGGAGCTGTTTTTT.

The chain joins TRBV28 to TRBJ2-4; D is ambiguous. V was cut by 6 bases and J by 0 bases, with 15 bases left in between. Germline CDR1 reads MDHEN; CDR2 reads SYDVKM. CDR3 length: 16 amino acids. The CDR3 protein is CASRPRRPLAKNIQYF. The CDR3 nucleotides are TGTGCCAGCAGACCCCGACGGCCCCTAGCCAAAAACATTCAGTACTTC.

The chain is built from TRBV4-1 and TRBJ2-6; TRBD1 aligns across 7 bases. The CDR3 covers 18 residues. Trimming cost V 7 bases and J 0 bases; bases outside gene matches: 12. The germline CDR1 and CDR2 sequences are MGHRA and YSYEKL. The CDR3 DNA reads TGCGCCAGCACCCCCGACAGGGCCTCTAACTCTGGGGCCAACGTCCTGACTTTC. Amino acid sequence: CASTPDRASNSGANVLTF.

This chain links TRBV30 with TRBJ1-3, with a tentative D call TRBD1 (6 bases). Germline loops: CDR1 GTSNPN, CDR2 SVGIG (reference sequence). The CDR3 totals 15 residues. The V end lost 2 bases, the J end lost 3 bases, and 14 bases lay between the germline ends. In DNA, the CDR3 is TGTGCCTGGAGTCTAAAGGGGGAGCTTGGAAACACCATATATTTT. This gives the protein CAWSLKGELGNTIYF. Combining the CDR3 with reference TRBV30 and TRBJ1-3 gives the whole variable domain SQTIHQWPATLVQPVGSPLSLECTVEGTSNPNLYWYRQAAGRGLQLLFYSVGIGQISSEVPQNLSASRPQDRQFILSSKKLLLSDSGFYLCAWSLKGELGNTIYFGEGSWLTVV.

This chain joins TRBV6-5 and TRBJ2-1; D ambiguous. The CDR3 runs 15 residues. Trimming took 0 bases from V and 3 from J, leaving 9 bases between them. Germline CDR1 MNHEY, CDR2 SVGAGI. The CDR3 sequence: CASSYSNPGYNEQFF. The CDR3 bases are TGTGCCAGCAGTTACTCGAATCCCGGCTACAATGAGCAGTTCTTC.

This rearrangement joins TRBV30 to TRBJ2-1; 7 positions agree with TRBD2. Germline V gives CDR1 GTSNPN, CDR2 SVGIG (reference sequence). V shed 0 bases and J 7 bases; nucleotides not matched to a gene: 6. The CDR3 extends over 14 amino acids. CDR3 coding DNA: TGTGCCTGGAGTGTACTGGGGCGGGGGAATGAGCAGTTCTTC. Translating gives CAWSVLGRGNEQFF. Full variable domain (outside the CDR3, taken from reference TRBV30 and TRBJ2-1): SQTIHQWPATLVQPVGSPLSLECTVEGTSNPNLYWYRQAAGRGLQLLFYSVGIGQISSEVPQNLSASRPQDRQFILSSKKLLLSDSGFYLCAWSVLGRGNEQFFGPGTRLTVL.

V and J are TRBV7-2 and TRBJ2-3; 10 nucleotides align to TRBD2. With V trimmed by 3 bases and J by 10 bases, 13 bases remained unmatched. Germline V gives CDR1 SGHTA, CDR2 FQGNSA. CDR3 length: 16 residues. CDR3 sequence: CASSFALSSSGGAQYF. The CDR3 DNA reads as TGTGCCAGCAGCTTCGCCCTCTCCTCTAGCGGGGGTGCGCAGTATTTT.

This clone appeared a few times. The chain carries TRBV6-1 and TRBJ2-1; no firm D call. The CDR3 consists of 12 residues. Germline V CDR1 and CDR2: MNHNS, SASEGT. The germline V and J ends were trimmed by 4 bases and 4 bases, with 5 bases remaining between them. DNA for the CDR3: TGTGCCAGCAGTGCACAGTACAATGAGCAGTTCTTC. This gives the protein CASSAQYNEQFF.

The gene calls are TRBV7-3 and TRBJ2-5, with unresolved D. The CDR3 is made up of 15 amino acids. Per germline, CDR1 SGHTA and CDR2 FQGTGA. V was cut by 0 bases and J by 2 bases, with 10 bases left in between. The CDR3 here is CASSLTGNGQETQYF. The CDR3 DNA follows: TGTGCCAGCAGCTTAACAGGGAATGGACAAGAGACCCAGTACTTC.